This T cell receptor beta chain was documented in a study of radiotherapy plus CTLA-4 blockade in lung cancer. This clone was seen only a few times. Antigen unknown. Study-wide results and limits: An expansion of tumor-derived TCR clones occurred in blood after radiotherapy plus ipilimumab.

V dropped 3 bases and J dropped 6 bases, with 18 bases sitting between them. This CDR3 is built from 15 residues. The V gene's germline CDR1 is KGHSH and CDR2 LQKENI. TCRdb's copy holds only in-frame clones and misses some; the assay was immunoSEQ multiplex PCR. Of about 97,000 clones listed, 65% to 75% are singletons. The specimen comprised peripheral blood, sampled from a patient treated with radiotherapy plus ipilimumab. This chain connects TRBV18 to TRBJ2-7; D not resolved. The TCR originated in a human donor with non-small cell lung cancer who had a partial response to radiotherapy plus ipilimumab. Some clones in this sample may be carry-over from other donors' samples. CDR3: CASSPTSAEFSEQYF. The CDR3 coding sequence is TGTGCCAGCTCACCGACCAGCGCGGAGTTCTCCGAGCAGTACTTC.